This T cell receptor beta chain appears in the sequencing data of a study of T cell repertoires in cytomegalovirus infection. Study outcomes and limitations: What dominated the ex vivo response were HLA-C-restricted CMV-specific TCR beta clonotypes. Carriers of CMV plus the relevant HLA were identified by cumulative public TCR beta family frequency.

The sample holds a few counts of this clonotype. Its cognate antigen is unknown. Germline V gene data show CDR1 as DFQATT and CDR2 as SNEGSKA (reference sequence). This CDR3 spans 15 amino acids. V was cut by 0 bases and J by 3 bases, with 15 bases left in between. TCRdb re-analysed the reads in MiXCR, keeping a single row per CDR3 protein. The table shows about 130,000 distinct CDR3 sequences, with over 25% occurring only once. The sequence derives from a human donor in good health (CMV status not recorded). Some clones in this sample may be carry-over from other donors' samples. Source: CD8+ T cells from cultured PBMCs, taken from culture after CMV antigen stimulation. The V gene is TRBV20-1, the J gene TRBJ2-7, with a tentative D call TRBD2 (6 bases). CDR3 sequence: CSARDSRGKFYEQYF. Written as DNA, the CDR3 is TGCAGTGCTAGAGACTCGCGGGGAAAATTCTACGAGCAGTACTTC.